This T cell receptor (beta chain) is drawn from a study of T cell clonotyping in hematopoietic cell transplantation. CDR3 length: 13 amino acids. The V end was cut by 1 base, the J end by 7 bases, with 10 bases between. Germline V CDR1 and CDR2: SGHTA, FQGNSA. Blood collection times were about day -28 and days 30, 100, 180 posttransplant. To note about this clone: Its antigen remains unknown.

General observations from the study: CD4 and CD8 repertoire contributions could not be separated without sorting. Few recipient clonotypes overlapped donors; over 95% were de novo at given depth. Pathologically expanded recipient clonotypes increased progressively from day 30 to day 180 as diversity fell.

Repertoires were generated with immunoSEQ multiplex PCR, while TCRdb's copy carries only in-frame clones and drops some. The profile shows about 17,000 clones, approximately 81% of them singletons. The receptor's source is a male patient aged 60 to 75 who had an allogeneic stem cell transplant from a related donor, so the T cells may come from the graft donor. Some clones in this sample may be carry-over from other donors' samples. The genes are TRBV7-2 and TRBJ2-5; D is uncertain. The sequences come from PBMCs, collected 100 days after allogeneic stem cell transplant. The chain's CDR3 is CASSLGPGGTQYF. Written as DNA, the CDR3 is TGTGCCAGCAGCTTAGGCCCCGGCGGGACCCAGTACTTC.